This TCR beta chain is drawn from a study of blood T cell repertoires in COVID-19. Study-wide background: Some COVID-19 samples were acute and others convalescent; all came from the United States, Italy and Spain. The analysed material was cDNA or gDNA that came from T cells, B-cell-depleted T cells, or PBMCs.

This clone was observed once. In the original processing: Estimation of nucleated cell counts relied on the amplification of reference gene primers. TCRdb keeps only in-frame clones here, not all; method: immunoSEQ multiplex PCR. That table gives V, J and clone size, and the DNA gave D and trimming. The repertoire has around 230,000 clones, 70% to 90% of them found once; the top ten carry approximately 5.1%. V was pared by 4 bases and J by 4 bases, with 10 bases between. Germline lookup yields CDR1 LGHNA and CDR2 YNFKEQ. CDR3 length: 13 amino acids. Enrolment of Seattle patients took place during active infection, and they were followed longitudinally.

The clonotype comes from a man aged 45 to 65 with COVID-19, enrolled during active disease. The chain is built from TRBV4-2 and TRBJ1-2; D gene uncertain. Sequenced: peripheral blood. Written as DNA, the CDR3 is TGTGCCAGCAGCCGCGACTCGGGCTATGGCTACACCTTC. Translation: CASSRDSGYGYTF.